Presented here are 7 T cell receptor beta chains from one specimen sequenced in a study of CD8+CD57+ T cells in acquired aplastic anemia. TCR beta VDJ and CDR3 were profiled, and genomic DNA was the template. TCRdb ran MiXCR on the reads and lists one entry per CDR3 protein. The data contain about 160,000 distinct CDR3 sequences, 60% to 80% of them singletons. Only patients with CD8+CD57+ cell expansion on flow cytometry were chosen for sequencing. The source material was sorted CD4+, CD8+, or CD8+CD57+ T cells (not recorded which) from PBMCs. All receptors come from a human donor with aplastic anemia.

The rearrangement links TRBV24-1 to TRBJ2-3; D is unresolved. The CDR3 sequence is 15 residues long. The germline gives CDR1 KGHDR, CDR2 SFDVKD. V lost 3 bases and J 0 bases, leaving 9 bases between the germline ends. Here the CDR3 reads CATSDGSRSTDTQYF. CDR3 nucleotide sequence: TGTGCCACCAGTGATGGTAGCAGAAGCACAGATACGCAGTATTTT.

This clonotype was seen a handful of times. In DNA, the CDR3 is TGTGCCAGCAGCGCGCGATTTCTGAACTATGGCTACACCTTC. Its translation is CASSARFLNYGYTF. The chain carries TRBV7-2 and TRBJ1-2; D gene unclear. The germline V and J ends were trimmed by 5 bases and 2 bases, with 12 bases remaining between them. The CDR3 runs to 14 residues. CDR1 is SGHTA and CDR2 is FQGNSA in the germline V gene. Combining the CDR3 with reference TRBV7-2 and TRBJ1-2 gives the whole variable domain GAGVSQSPSNKVTEKGKDVELRCDPISGHTALYWYRQSLGQGLEFLIYFQGNSAPDKSGLPSDRFSAERTGGSVSTLTIQRTQQEDSAVYLCASSARFLNYGYTFGSGTRLTVV.

The J gene is TRBJ1-5, the V gene TRBV7-9; TRBD1 aligns across 7 bases. Germline V gives CDR1 SEHNR, CDR2 FQNEAQ (reference sequence). The CDR3 spans 14 residues. With 5 bases clipped from V and 6 bases from J, the junction kept 7 bases outside the gene matches. The CDR3 protein is CASSLTGKGQPQHF. The CDR3 DNA reads TGTGCCAGCAGCCTGACAGGGAAGGGTCAGCCCCAGCATTTT.

The chain has TRBV15 and TRBJ1-5; 7 bases are a match to TRBD1. The CDR3 sequence is 15 residues long. Germline lookup yields CDR1 LNHNV and CDR2 YYDKDF (reference sequence). Trimming removed 3 bases from V and 0 bases from J; junction bases left unmatched: 2. CDR3 nucleotides: TGTGCCACCAGCAGCGACAGGGATAGCAATCAGCCCCAGCATTTT. Its translation is CATSSDRDSNQPQHF.

J is TRBJ1-5 and V is TRBV2; no definite D call. Trimming took 1 base from V and 6 from J, leaving 7 bases between them. Germline CDR1 SNHLY, CDR2 FYNNEI. The CDR3 contains 13 residues. In DNA form, the CDR3 reads TGTGCCAGCAGTGAAGAGTGGAGTCAGCCCCAGCATTTT. Translated, it gives CASSEEWSQPQHF. The variable domain in full, completed from reference TRBV2 and TRBJ1-5, reads EPEVTQTPSHQVTQMGQEVILRCVPISNHLYFYWYRQILGQKVEFLVSFYNNEISEKSEIFDDQFSVERPDGSNFTLKIRSTKLEDSAMYFCASSEEWSQPQHFGDGTRLSIL.

V and J are TRBV7-9 and TRBJ2-2; D call uncertain. Germline V gene data show CDR1 as SEHNR and CDR2 as FQNEAQ (reference sequence). Trimming took 0 bases from V and 0 from J, leaving 8 bases between them. The CDR3 length is 16 residues. DNA of the CDR3: TGTGCCAGCAGCTTAGCGGCGTACGCGAACACCGGGGAGCTGTTTTTT. Translated, it gives CASSLAAYANTGELFF.

The chain links TRBV5-5 to TRBJ2-1; D is unresolved. Deletions cut 2 bases from V and 7 bases from J, with 7 bases between. Germline V gene data show CDR1 as SGHKS and CDR2 as YYEKEE (reference sequence). The CDR3 length is 12 residues. CDR3 residues: CASSFLVNEQFF. The CDR3 nucleotides read TGTGCCAGCAGCTTCTTAGTGAATGAGCAGTTCTTC.